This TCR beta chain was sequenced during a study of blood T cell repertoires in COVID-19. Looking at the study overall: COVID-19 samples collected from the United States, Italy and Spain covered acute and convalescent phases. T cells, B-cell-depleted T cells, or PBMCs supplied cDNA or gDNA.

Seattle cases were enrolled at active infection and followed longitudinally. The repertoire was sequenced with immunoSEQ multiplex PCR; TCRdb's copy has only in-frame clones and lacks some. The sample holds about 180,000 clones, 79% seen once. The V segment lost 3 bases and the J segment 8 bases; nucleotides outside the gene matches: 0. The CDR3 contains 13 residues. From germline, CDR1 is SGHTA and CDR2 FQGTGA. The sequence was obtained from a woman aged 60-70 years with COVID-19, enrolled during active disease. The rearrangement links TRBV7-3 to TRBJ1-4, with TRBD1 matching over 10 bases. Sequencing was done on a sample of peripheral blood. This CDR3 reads CASSLTGGEKLFF. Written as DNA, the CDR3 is TGTGCCAGCAGCTTGACAGGGGGCGAAAAACTGTTTTTT.